This T cell receptor (beta chain) derives from a study of blood T cells in healthy people across ages. Healthy Caucasian individuals from Russia aged about 6 to 90 served as donors. CDR1 and CDR2 from the germline V gene are DFQATT and SNEGSKA (reference sequence). This CDR3 has 15 residues. Study findings and constraints: Total diversity from one million sequenced T cells was likely underestimated. Unknown CMV status may confound age-related changes in expanded clones.

A second 7 to 11 cycle PCR used barcoded and J-beta primers. Each CDR3 protein gets one entry after TCRdb re-called the 5' RACE reads with MiXCR. The sample holds over 1,500,000 distinct CDR3 sequences, about 39% seen once. About this clonotype: The antigen remains undetermined. Sequence at one end of the junction differs from germline and may be a read error.

The chain carries TRBV20-1 and TRBJ2-1, with D possibly matching TRBD1 (6 bases). Sequenced: blood. This clonotype originated in a human donor in good health. CDR3 residues: CSARDRQGNPNERFF. The CDR3, as DNA: TGCAGTGCTAGAGATCGCCAGGGGAACCCCAATGAGCGGTTCTTC.